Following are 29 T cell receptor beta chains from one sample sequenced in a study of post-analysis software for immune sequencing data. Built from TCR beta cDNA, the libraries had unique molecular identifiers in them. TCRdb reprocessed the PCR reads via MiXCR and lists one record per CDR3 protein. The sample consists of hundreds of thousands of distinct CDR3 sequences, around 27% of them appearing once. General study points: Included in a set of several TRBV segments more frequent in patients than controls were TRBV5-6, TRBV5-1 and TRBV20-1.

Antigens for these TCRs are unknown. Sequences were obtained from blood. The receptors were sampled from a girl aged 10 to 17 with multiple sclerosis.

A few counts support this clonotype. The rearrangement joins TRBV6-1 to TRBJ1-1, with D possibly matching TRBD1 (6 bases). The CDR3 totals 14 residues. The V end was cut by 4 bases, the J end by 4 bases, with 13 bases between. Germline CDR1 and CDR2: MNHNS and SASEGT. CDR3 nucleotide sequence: TGTGCCAGCAGTGCCACGGGGGGCTTCACTGAAGCTTTCTTT. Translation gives CASSATGGFTEAFF.

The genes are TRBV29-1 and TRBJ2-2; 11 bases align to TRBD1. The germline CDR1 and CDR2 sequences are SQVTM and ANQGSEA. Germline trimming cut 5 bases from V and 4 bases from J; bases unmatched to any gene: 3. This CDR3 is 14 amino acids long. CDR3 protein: CSVPGQGVTGELFF. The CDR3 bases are TGCAGCGTTCCGGGACAGGGGGTCACCGGGGAGCTGTTTTTT.

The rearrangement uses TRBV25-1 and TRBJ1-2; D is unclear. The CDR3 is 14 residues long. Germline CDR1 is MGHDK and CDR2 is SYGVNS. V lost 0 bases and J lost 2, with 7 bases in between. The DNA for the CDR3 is TGTGCCAGCAGTGAATATGGAGCCAACTATGGCTACACCTTC. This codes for CASSEYGANYGYTF.

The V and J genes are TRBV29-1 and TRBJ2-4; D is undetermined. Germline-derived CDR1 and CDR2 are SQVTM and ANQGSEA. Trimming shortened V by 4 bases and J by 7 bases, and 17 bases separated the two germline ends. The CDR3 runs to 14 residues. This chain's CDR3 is CSVGEGQSVNIQYF. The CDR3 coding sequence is TGCAGCGTTGGAGAAGGGCAGTCCGTGAACATTCAGTACTTC.

The CDR3 DNA reads TGTGCCAGCAGCCGAAGGACAGGGGCTCTAGGAGAGACCCAGTACTTC. It yields the protein CASSRRTGALGETQYF. V gene TRBV6-5 combines with J gene TRBJ2-5; 9 bases fit TRBD1. CDR1 and CDR2 (germline): MNHEY, SVGAGI. V lost 6 bases and J lost 4; bases outside the gene matches: 12. There are 16 residues in the CDR3.

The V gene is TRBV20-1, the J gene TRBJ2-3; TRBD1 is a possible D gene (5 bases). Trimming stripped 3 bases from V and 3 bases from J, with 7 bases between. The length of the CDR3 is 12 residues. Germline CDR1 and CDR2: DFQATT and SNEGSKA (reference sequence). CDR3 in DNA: TGCAGTGCTAGGGGGCAAACAGATACGCAGTATTTT. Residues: CSARGQTDTQYF.

The CDR3 loop reads CASRGTTVYEQYF. The CDR3 DNA reads TGTGCCAGCAGGGGAACCACGGTTTACGAGCAGTACTTC. This chain joins TRBV6-2 or TRBV6-3 and TRBJ2-4; no firm D call. The J call may be incorrect, as the DNA end agrees better with TRBJ2-7. The germline V gene has CDR1 MNHEY and CDR2 SVGEGT. CDR3 size: 13 residues.

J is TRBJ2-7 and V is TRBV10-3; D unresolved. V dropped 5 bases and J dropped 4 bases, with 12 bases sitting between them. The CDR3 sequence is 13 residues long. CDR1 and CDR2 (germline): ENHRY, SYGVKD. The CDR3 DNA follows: TGTGCCATCAGTACTGAAAGGGCGTACGAGCAGTACTTC. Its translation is CAISTERAYEQYF.

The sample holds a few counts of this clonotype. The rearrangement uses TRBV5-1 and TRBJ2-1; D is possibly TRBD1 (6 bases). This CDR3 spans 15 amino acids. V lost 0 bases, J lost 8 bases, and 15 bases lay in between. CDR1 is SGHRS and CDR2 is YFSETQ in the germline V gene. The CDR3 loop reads CASSLGLGAGDEQFF. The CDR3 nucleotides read TGCGCCAGCAGCTTGGGCCTGGGGGCAGGCGATGAGCAGTTCTTC.

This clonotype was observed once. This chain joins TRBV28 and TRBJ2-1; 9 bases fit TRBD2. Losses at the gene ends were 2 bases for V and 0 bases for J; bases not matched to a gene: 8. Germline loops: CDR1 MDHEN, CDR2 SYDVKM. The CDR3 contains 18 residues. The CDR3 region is CASSLGRGSGGSYNEQFF. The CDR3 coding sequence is TGTGCCAGCAGTTTAGGGCGGGGTAGCGGGGGCTCCTACAATGAGCAGTTCTTC. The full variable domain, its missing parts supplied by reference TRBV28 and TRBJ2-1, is DVKVTQSSRYLVKRTGEKVFLECVQDMDHENMFWYRQDPGLGLRLIYFSYDVKMKEKGDIPEGYSVSREKKERFSLILESASTNQTSMYLCASSLGRGSGGSYNEQFFGPGTRLTVL.

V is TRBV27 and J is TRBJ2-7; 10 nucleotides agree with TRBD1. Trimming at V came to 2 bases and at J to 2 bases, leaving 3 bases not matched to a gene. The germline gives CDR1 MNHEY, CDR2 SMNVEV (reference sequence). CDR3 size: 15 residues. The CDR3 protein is CASSLLGQGPYEQYF. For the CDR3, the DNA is TGTGCCAGCAGTTTACTGGGACAGGGGCCCTACGAGCAGTACTTC.

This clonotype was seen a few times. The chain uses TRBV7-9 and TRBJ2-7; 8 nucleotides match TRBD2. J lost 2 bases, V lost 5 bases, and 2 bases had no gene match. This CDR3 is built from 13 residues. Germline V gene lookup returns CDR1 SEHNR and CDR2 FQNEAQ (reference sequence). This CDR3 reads CASSNGGAYEQYF. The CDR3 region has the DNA TGTGCCAGCAGCAACGGGGGGGCCTACGAGCAGTACTTC.

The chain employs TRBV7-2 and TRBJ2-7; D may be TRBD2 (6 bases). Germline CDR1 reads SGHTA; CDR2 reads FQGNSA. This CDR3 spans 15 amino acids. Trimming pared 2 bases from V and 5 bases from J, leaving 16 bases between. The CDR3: CASSLLSGVRHEQYF. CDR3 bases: TGTGCCAGCAGCTTATTATCGGGAGTGCGCCACGAGCAGTACTTC.

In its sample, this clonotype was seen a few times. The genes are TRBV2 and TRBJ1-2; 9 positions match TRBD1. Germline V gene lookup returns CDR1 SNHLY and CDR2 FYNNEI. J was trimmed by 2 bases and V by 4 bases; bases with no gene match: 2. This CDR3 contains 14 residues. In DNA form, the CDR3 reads TGTGCCAGCAGTGGAGGACAGGGGAACTATGGCTACACCTTC. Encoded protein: CASSGGQGNYGYTF.

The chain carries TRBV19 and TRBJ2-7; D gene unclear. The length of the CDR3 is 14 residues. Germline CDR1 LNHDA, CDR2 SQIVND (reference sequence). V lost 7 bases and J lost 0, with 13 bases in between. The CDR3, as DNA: TGTGCCAGTACCCGAGACTTTTCCTCCTACGAGCAGTACTTC. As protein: CASTRDFSSYEQYF. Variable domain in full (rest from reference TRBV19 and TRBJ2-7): DGGITQSPKYLFRKEGQNVTLSCEQNLNHDAMYWYRQDPGQGLRLIYYSQIVNDFQKGDIAEGYSVSREKKESFPLTVTSAQKNPTAFYLCASTRDFSSYEQYFGPGTRLTVT.

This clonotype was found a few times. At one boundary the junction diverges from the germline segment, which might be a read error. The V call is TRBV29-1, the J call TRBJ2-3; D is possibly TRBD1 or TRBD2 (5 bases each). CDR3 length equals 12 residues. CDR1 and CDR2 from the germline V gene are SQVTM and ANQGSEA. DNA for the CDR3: TGCGGCGTTAACGATGGGGGAGATACGCAGTATTTT. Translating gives CGVNDGGDTQYF.

The CDR3 bases are TGTGCCAGCATACCGCTTGGCAGGCCCCTTAACTATGGCTACACCTTC. It yields the protein CASIPLGRPLNYGYTF. The V and J genes are TRBV2 and TRBJ1-2; D uncertain. The germline gives CDR1 SNHLY, CDR2 FYNNEI. V was trimmed by 7 bases and J by 1 base, leaving 19 bases between them. The length of the CDR3 is 16 residues.

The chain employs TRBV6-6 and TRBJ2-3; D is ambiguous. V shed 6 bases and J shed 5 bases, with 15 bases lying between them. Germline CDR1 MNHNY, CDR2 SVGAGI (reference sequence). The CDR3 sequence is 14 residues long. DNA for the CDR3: TGTGCCAGCAGCCCAGGACCCTCCGGAGATACGCAGTATTTT. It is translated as CASSPGPSGDTQYF.

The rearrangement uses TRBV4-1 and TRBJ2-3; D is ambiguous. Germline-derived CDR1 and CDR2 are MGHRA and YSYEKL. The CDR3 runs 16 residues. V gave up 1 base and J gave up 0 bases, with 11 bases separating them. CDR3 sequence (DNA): TGCGCCAGCAGCCAAGTCAGCAGCCCTAGCACAGATACGCAGTATTTT. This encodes CASSQVSSPSTDTQYF.

The CDR3 reads CASSQTPLAGVGETQYF. CDR3 DNA sequence: TGCGCCAGCAGCCAAACCCCACTAGCGGGAGTCGGAGAGACCCAGTACTTC. This chain joins TRBV5-1 and TRBJ2-5, with 11 nucleotides matching TRBD2. The V gene's germline CDR1 is SGHRS and CDR2 YFSETQ. This CDR3 has 17 residues. Trimming cost V 4 bases and J 4 bases; bases outside gene matches: 12.

Here the CDR3 DNA reads TGCGCCAGCAGCCGCGGTGGAGGGGACACTGAAGCTTTCTTT. Translated, it gives CASSRGGGDTEAFF. The chain recombines TRBV5-1 with TRBJ1-1, with D possibly TRBD1 on 5 matching bases. Trimming removed 4 bases from V and 3 bases from J, with 13 bases in between. The germline V gene encodes CDR1 SGHRS and CDR2 YFSETQ. The CDR3 runs to 14 residues.

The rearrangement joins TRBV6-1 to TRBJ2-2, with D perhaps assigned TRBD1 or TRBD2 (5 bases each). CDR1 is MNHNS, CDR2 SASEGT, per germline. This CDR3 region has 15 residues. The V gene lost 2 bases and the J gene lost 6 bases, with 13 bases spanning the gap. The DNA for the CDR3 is TGTGCCAGCAGTGAATTGAGGGGTTCCGCCGGGGAGCTGTTTTTT. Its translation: CASSELRGSAGELFF.

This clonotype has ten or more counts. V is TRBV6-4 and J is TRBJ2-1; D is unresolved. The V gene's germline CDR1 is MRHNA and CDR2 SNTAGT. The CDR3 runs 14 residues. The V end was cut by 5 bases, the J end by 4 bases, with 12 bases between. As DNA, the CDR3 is TGTGCCAGCAGTACTAACCCGGGTTACAATGAGCAGTTCTTC. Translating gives CASSTNPGYNEQFF.

The CDR3 nucleotides read TGTGCCAGCAGTCCGCGGAGAGGGGCGGGTGAAAAACTGTTTTTT. Amino acid sequence: CASSPRRGAGEKLFF. The J gene is TRBJ1-4, the V gene TRBV12-3 or TRBV12-4; D is possibly TRBD1 (5 bases). V was pared by 5 bases and J by 7 bases, with 17 bases between. CDR3 length equals 15 residues.

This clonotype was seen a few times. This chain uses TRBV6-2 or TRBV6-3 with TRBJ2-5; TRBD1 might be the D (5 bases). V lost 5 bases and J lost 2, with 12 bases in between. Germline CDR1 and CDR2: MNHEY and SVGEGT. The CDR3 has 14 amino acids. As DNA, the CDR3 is TGTGCCAGCAGTCAGACAGCCTTACAAGAGACCCAGTACTTC. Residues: CASSQTALQETQYF.

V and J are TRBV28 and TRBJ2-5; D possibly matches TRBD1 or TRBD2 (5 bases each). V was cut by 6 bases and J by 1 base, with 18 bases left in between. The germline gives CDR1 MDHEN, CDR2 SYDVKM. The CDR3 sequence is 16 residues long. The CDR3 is CASRHMGRGVQETQYF. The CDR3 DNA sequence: TGTGCCAGCAGACATATGGGGCGAGGGGTCCAAGAGACCCAGTACTTC.

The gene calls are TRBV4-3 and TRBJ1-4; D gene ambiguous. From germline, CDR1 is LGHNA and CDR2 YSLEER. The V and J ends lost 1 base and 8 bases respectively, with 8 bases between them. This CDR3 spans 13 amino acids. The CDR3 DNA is TGCGCCAGCAGCCAAGGACTGAGCGAAAAACTGTTTTTT. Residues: CASSQGLSEKLFF.

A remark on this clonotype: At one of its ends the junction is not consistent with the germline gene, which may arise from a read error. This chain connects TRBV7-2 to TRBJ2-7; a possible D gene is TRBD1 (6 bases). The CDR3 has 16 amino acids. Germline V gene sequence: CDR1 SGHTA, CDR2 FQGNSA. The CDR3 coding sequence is TGTGCCGGCAGCTTAGCATGGGACATCAGCTCCTACGAGCAGTACTTC. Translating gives CAGSLAWDISSYEQYF.

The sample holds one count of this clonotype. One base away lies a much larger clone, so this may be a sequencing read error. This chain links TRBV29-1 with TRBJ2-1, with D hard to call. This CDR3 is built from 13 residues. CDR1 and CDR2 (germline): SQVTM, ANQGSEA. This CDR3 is CSVDTSSYNKQFF. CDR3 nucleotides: TGCAGCGTCGATACAAGCTCCTACAATAAGCAGTTCTTC.